These 32 T cell receptor beta chains were sequenced from one sample in a study of blood T cell repertoires in COVID-19. The protocol was immunoSEQ multiplex PCR, while the TCRdb copy is restricted to in-frame clones and leaves out a portion. Seen here are about 300,000 clones, around 89% observed once, and the top ten hold 6.9%. The sample consisted of peripheral blood. Receptors originate from a woman in her 30s who had recovered from COVID-19.

The rearrangement joins TRBV6-5 to TRBJ1-5, with D maybe TRBD1 (5 bases). Germline lookup yields CDR1 MNHEY and CDR2 SVGAGI. V was clipped by 2 bases and J by 9 bases, with 11 bases between them. The CDR3 runs to 13 residues. Here the CDR3 reads CASSYGRGSPQHF. DNA of the CDR3: TGTGCCAGCAGTTACGGTCGGGGGTCGCCCCAGCATTTT.

The chain employs TRBV2 and TRBJ2-5, with 12 bases that match TRBD2. The CDR3 is 15 residues long. Germline lookup yields CDR1 SNHLY and CDR2 FYNNEI. The ends lost 6 bases at V and 5 bases at J; junction bases unmatched: 7. This CDR3 is CASRLASGGEETQYF. The CDR3 DNA reads TGTGCCAGCAGATTGGCTAGCGGGGGGGAGGAGACCCAGTACTTC.

The J gene is TRBJ2-3, the V gene TRBV28; D is unresolved. Germline V gene sequence: CDR1 MDHEN, CDR2 SYDVKM. The germline V and J ends were trimmed by 2 bases and 5 bases, with 5 bases remaining between them. The CDR3 has 12 amino acids. CDR3 loop: CASSLVLDTQYF. The CDR3 nucleotides read TGTGCCAGCAGTTTAGTTCTAGATACGCAGTATTTT.

The chain links TRBV6-5 to TRBJ2-2; the match to TRBD1 covers 10 bases. Germline lookup yields CDR1 MNHEY and CDR2 SVGAGI. This CDR3 has 16 residues. The V gene end was trimmed by 2 bases and the J gene end by 6 bases; junction bases not matched to a gene: 6. The CDR3 loop is CASSYTRTGGSGELFF. The DNA for the CDR3 is TGTGCCAGCAGTTACACTCGGACAGGGGGTTCCGGGGAGCTGTTTTTT.

The chain links TRBV6-5 to TRBJ1-3, with D tentatively TRBD1 (5 bases). This CDR3 spans 16 amino acids. V lost 1 base and J lost 4, with 14 bases in between. Per germline, CDR1 MNHEY and CDR2 SVGAGI. CDR3 in amino acids: CASSYFQGGPGNTIYF. DNA of the CDR3: TGTGCCAGCAGTTACTTTCAGGGAGGACCGGGAAACACCATATATTTT.

This clone has just a few counts. V gene TRBV18 combines with J gene TRBJ1-2; weak D call: TRBD1 (6 bases). The germline V and J ends were trimmed by 3 bases and 1 base, with 9 bases remaining between them. Germline V gene sequence: CDR1 KGHSH, CDR2 LQKENI. The CDR3 runs 14 residues. The CDR3 nucleotides are TGTGCCAGCTCACCTCAGGGGTTTAACTATGGCTACACCTTC. Translated: CASSPQGFNYGYTF.

This chain uses TRBV18 with TRBJ1-2; TRBD1 aligns across 8 bases. Germline V CDR1 and CDR2: KGHSH, LQKENI. J lost 2 bases, V lost 2 bases, and 4 bases had no gene match. The CDR3 contains 15 residues. CDR3 DNA: TGTGCCAGCTCACCAGGACAGGGCCCCAACTATGGCTACACCTTC. This encodes CASSPGQGPNYGYTF.

The rearrangement uses TRBV14 and TRBJ2-3, with 7 bases identical to TRBD1. The junction had 9 bases not matched to a gene; V was cut back by 4 bases and J by 2 bases. Germline CDR1 reads SGHDN; CDR2 reads FVKESK. This CDR3 has 16 residues. The CDR3 loop is CASSPHGTALTDTQYF. The CDR3 bases are TGTGCCAGCAGCCCGCACGGGACAGCGCTCACAGATACGCAGTATTTT.

This chain connects TRBV14 to TRBJ2-7; 13 bases are a match to TRBD2. V dropped 4 bases and J dropped 2; count of bases not matched to a gene: 8. Germline CDR1 and CDR2: SGHDN and FVKESK. The CDR3 is 17 amino acids. The CDR3 protein is CASSPDPGTSGTYEQYF. The CDR3 bases are TGTGCCAGCAGCCCGGACCCCGGGACTAGCGGGACCTACGAGCAGTACTTC. Variable domain in full (rest from reference TRBV14 and TRBJ2-7): EAGVTQFPSHSVIEKGQTVTLRCDPISGHDNLYWYRRVMGKEIKFLLHFVKESKQDESGMPNNRFLAERTGGTYSTLKVQPAELEDSGVYFCASSPDPGTSGTYEQYFGPGTRLTVT.

There are a few counts of this clone. This rearrangement joins TRBV7-9 to TRBJ1-2, with D possibly being TRBD1 (6 bases). The CDR3 is made up of 12 amino acids. CDR1 is SEHNR and CDR2 is FQNEAQ in the germline V gene (reference sequence). CDR3 amino acids: CAAAGTSYGYTF. The CDR3 nucleotides read TGTGCAGCCGCTGGGACAAGCTATGGCTACACCTTC. Drawing the rest from reference TRBV7-9 and TRBJ1-2, the complete variable domain is DTGVSQNPRHKITKRGQNVTFRCDPISEHNRLYWYRQTLGQGPEFLTYFQNEAQLEKSRLLSDRFSAERPKGSFSTLEIQRTEQGDSAMYLCAAAGTSYGYTFGSGTRLTVV.

This chain uses TRBV5-1 with TRBJ2-3; TRBD2 matches at 13 bases. Germline-derived CDR1 and CDR2 are SGHRS and YFSETQ. CDR3 size: 15 residues. V was clipped by 0 bases and J by 5 bases; unmatched bases: 0. The CDR3 DNA follows: TGCGCCAGCAGCTTGGGACTAGCGGGGGGAGATACGCAGTATTTT. Its protein is CASSLGLAGGDTQYF.

J is TRBJ2-2 and V is TRBV15, with D maybe TRBD1 (6 bases). This CDR3 is 16 amino acids long. Trimming shortened V by 3 bases and J by 3 bases, and 14 bases separated the two germline ends. Germline assignment: CDR1 LNHNV and CDR2 YYDKDF (reference sequence). CDR3: CATSRGTGLDTGELFF. Here the CDR3 DNA reads TGTGCCACCAGCAGGGGAACAGGGTTGGACACCGGGGAGCTGTTTTTT.

V gene TRBV19 combines with J gene TRBJ2-5; 13 bases are shared with TRBD2. This CDR3 has 15 amino acids. Germline V gene sequence: CDR1 LNHDA, CDR2 SQIVND (reference sequence). J lost 5 bases, V lost 5 bases, and 5 bases had no gene match. In DNA, the CDR3 is TGTGCCAGTAGTGGACTAGCGGGAGACGGGGAGACCCAGTACTTC. This sequence encodes CASSGLAGDGETQYF.

This clone appeared a single time. The chain has TRBV12-3 or TRBV12-4 and TRBJ1-2; unclear D gene. V lost 6 bases and J lost 2, with 7 bases in between. The CDR3 extends over 12 amino acids. CDR3 amino acids: CASRRENYGYTF. CDR3 DNA sequence: TGTGCCAGCAGGCGGGAAAACTATGGCTACACCTTC.

V and J are TRBV19 and TRBJ1-1; 7 nucleotides match TRBD1. After removal of 2 bases from V and 5 bases from J, the junction contained 5 bases not matched to a gene. The germline CDR1 and CDR2 sequences are LNHDA and SQIVND (reference sequence). This CDR3 has 14 residues. CDR3 DNA sequence: TGTGCCAGTAGTATATCCGGGACAGCAACTGAAGCTTTCTTT. Translation gives CASSISGTATEAFF.

This chain connects TRBV9 to TRBJ1-3; 7 bases are shared with TRBD1. The CDR3 is 14 amino acids. With 3 bases clipped from V and 2 bases from J, the junction kept 2 bases outside the gene matches. Germline-derived CDR1 and CDR2 are SGDLS and YYNGEE. The CDR3 is CASSAGTAGNTIYF. CDR3 in DNA: TGTGCCAGCAGCGCTGGGACAGCTGGAAACACCATATATTTT.

This chain connects TRBV7-9 to TRBJ1-2; 7 bases align to TRBD1. The germline gives CDR1 SEHNR, CDR2 FQNEAQ (reference sequence). The CDR3 loop spans 17 amino acids. Losses at the gene ends were 1 base for V and 4 bases for J; bases not matched to a gene: 12. The CDR3: CASSLEIGLQGLYGYTF. CDR3 DNA sequence: TGTGCCAGCAGCTTAGAAATCGGTTTACAGGGGCTCTATGGCTACACCTTC.

The chain uses TRBV28 and TRBJ1-5, with D hard to call. This CDR3 contains 15 residues. Trimming stripped 10 bases from V and 0 bases from J, with 16 bases between. Germline CDR1 MDHEN, CDR2 SYDVKM. The CDR3 region has the DNA TGTGCCACCCGGCTCCACACTAATAGCAATCAGCCCCAGCATTTT. Its translation is CATRLHTNSNQPQHF.

This sequence joins TRBV4-2 and TRBJ1-2; possibly TRBD1 for D (6 bases). Germline V gene lookup returns CDR1 LGHNA and CDR2 YNFKEQ. The CDR3 is made up of 14 amino acids. V was pared by 3 bases and J by 3 bases, with 11 bases between. This chain's CDR3 is CASSHSGGYYGYTF. The CDR3 DNA follows: TGTGCCAGCAGCCACTCGGGGGGCTACTATGGCTACACCTTC.

The chain employs TRBV12-3 or TRBV12-4 and TRBJ2-5; tentative D call: TRBD2 (5 bases). The CDR3 totals 12 residues. Trimming stripped 7 bases from V and 5 bases from J, with 11 bases between. The CDR3 nucleotides read TGTGCCAGCACTGGCCCGGGGGAGACCCAGTACTTC. It codes for CASTGPGETQYF.

The V gene is TRBV5-1, the J gene TRBJ2-7, with D hard to call. CDR1 and CDR2 from the germline V gene are SGHRS and YFSETQ. This CDR3 spans 14 amino acids. V lost 0 bases to trimming and J lost 3 bases, with 10 bases between them. The CDR3 bases are TGCGCCAGCAGCTTGGGCAGTATTCTCTACGAGCAGTACTTC. Its protein product is CASSLGSILYEQYF.

V gene TRBV19 combines with J gene TRBJ1-4; no reliable D call. Germline lookup yields CDR1 LNHDA and CDR2 SQIVND (reference sequence). CDR3 size: 11 residues. Trimming shortened V by 7 bases and J by 5 bases, and 5 bases separated the two germline ends. Here the CDR3 reads CASKSNEKLFF. CDR3 in DNA: TGTGCCAGTAAGAGCAATGAAAAACTGTTTTTT.

With respect to this clone: Other DNA sequences in the sample encode the same CDR3. The chain combines TRBV12-3 or TRBV12-4 with TRBJ1-2; a weak D match, TRBD1 (5 bases). The CDR3 covers 13 residues. The V end lost 2 bases, the J end lost 5 bases, and 9 bases lay between the germline ends. CDR3 nucleotides: TGTGCCAGCAGTTTACAGGGATCTTATGGCTACACCTTC. It yields the protein CASSLQGSYGYTF.

The gene calls are TRBV2 and TRBJ2-5; TRBD2 matches at 10 bases. CDR1 and CDR2 (germline): SNHLY, FYNNEI. V lost 9 bases and J lost 4; bases outside the gene matches: 11. This CDR3 is built from 15 residues. The CDR3 protein is CASTSPASGGETQYF. For the CDR3, the DNA is TGTGCCAGTACCTCCCCGGCTAGCGGGGGAGAGACCCAGTACTTC.

The V call is TRBV3-1 (or the pseudogene TRBV3-2), the J call TRBJ1-2; 10 bases are shared with TRBD1. After removal of 3 bases from V and 2 bases from J, the junction contained 3 bases not matched to a gene. Germline lookup yields CDR1 LGHDT and CDR2 YNNKEL (reference sequence). The CDR3 covers 15 residues. The CDR3 here is CASSHLDRGNYGYTF. The CDR3, as DNA: TGTGCCAGCAGCCATTTGGACAGGGGGAACTATGGCTACACCTTC.

This clone was recorded once. The chain combines TRBV14 with TRBJ2-1, with D hard to call. The CDR3 sequence is 11 residues long. Germline CDR1 and CDR2: SGHDN and FVKESK. V was cut by 6 bases and J by 5 bases, with 5 bases left in between. The DNA of the CDR3 is TGTGCCAGCAGTTACAACAATGAGCAGTTCTTC. As protein: CASSYNNEQFF.

The chain has TRBV11-2 and TRBJ2-3; TRBD1 aligns across 8 bases. With 5 bases clipped from V and 5 bases from J, the junction kept 12 bases outside the gene matches. There are 16 residues in the CDR3. In germline, CDR1 is SGHAT, CDR2 FQNNGV. Written as DNA, the CDR3 is TGTGCCAGCAGCCTCGGACAGGGATATTCCAAAGATACGCAGTATTTT. This sequence encodes CASSLGQGYSKDTQYF.

This rearrangement joins TRBV5-1 to TRBJ2-7, with 13 bases that match TRBD2. Germline CDR1 is SGHRS and CDR2 is YFSETQ. The CDR3 consists of 16 residues. Losses at the gene ends were 3 bases for V and 5 bases for J; bases not matched to a gene: 8. This CDR3 is CASSSGLAGVTDEQYF. The CDR3 region has the DNA TGCGCCAGCAGCTCCGGACTAGCGGGGGTCACGGACGAGCAGTACTTC.

V is TRBV9 and J is TRBJ2-2, with 7 bases matching TRBD2. Germline V lookup: CDR1 SGDLS, CDR2 YYNGEE. The ends lost 3 bases at V and 0 bases at J; junction bases unmatched: 8. CDR3 size: 17 residues. CDR3 region: CASSARLALSNTGELFF. The CDR3 DNA sequence: TGTGCCAGCAGCGCCAGACTAGCCCTATCGAACACCGGGGAGCTGTTTTTT.

Turning to this clone: No DNA is shown, since the ends of the CDR3 on it are uncertain; the CDR3 is the one TCRdb lists. The chain's CDR3 is CASSFGPGQGAYEQYF. This sequence joins TRBV5-5 and TRBJ2-7; no DNA check was done on the table's D call, TRBD1. The CDR3 is 16 residues long, counting both termini. Germline CDR1 is SGHKS and CDR2 is YYEKEE (reference sequence).

The rearrangement links TRBV27 to TRBJ1-1, with unresolved D. There are 15 residues in the CDR3. The V end was cut by 2 bases, the J end by 7 bases, with 17 bases between. Germline loops: CDR1 MNHEY, CDR2 SMNVEV (reference sequence). The CDR3 region has the DNA TGTGCCAGCAGTTTAAGGCCCGGGCCCCGGGATGAAGCTTTCTTT. Its translation: CASSLRPGPRDEAFF.

This clone showed up just once. The rearrangement uses TRBV28 and TRBJ1-5, with TRBD1 matching over 12 bases. Germline V gene sequence: CDR1 MDHEN, CDR2 SYDVKM. The CDR3 has 20 amino acids. V lost 6 bases and J lost 3; bases outside the gene matches: 18. The CDR3 sequence: CASSFPLKTGTGGFNQPQHF. CDR3 nucleotides: TGTGCCAGCAGCTTCCCCCTAAAAACCGGGACAGGGGGCTTCAATCAGCCCCAGCATTTT.